Presented here are 20 T cell receptor beta chains from one specimen sequenced in a study of CD8 T cells in ankylosing spondylitis. General observations from the study: A motif in TCR beta, a set of under ten highly homologous variants, appeared characteristic of ankylosing spondylitis blood.

Which antigens these TCRs recognize remains unknown. TCRdb re-analysed the 5' RACE reads in MiXCR, keeping a single row per CDR3 protein. This table holds over 450,000 distinct CDR3 sequences, over 9.5% found once. The sample was blood, either unsorted or a sorted T cell fraction (not recorded which). The receptors here all came from a male donor with ankylosing spondylitis.

In this sample, this clonotype turned up a few times. This sequence joins TRBV11-1 and TRBJ2-1, with 9 positions matching TRBD2. The ends lost 1 base at V and 2 bases at J; junction bases unmatched: 9. The CDR3 is made up of 18 amino acids. Germline values: CDR1 SGHAT, CDR2 FQDESV (reference sequence). Here the CDR3 reads CASSLVGSGSRTYNEQFF. The CDR3 DNA reads as TGTGCCAGCAGCTTAGTGGGTAGCGGGAGTAGGACCTACAATGAGCAGTTCTTC.

About this clonotype: The limits of the CDR3 on the DNA are not certain, so only TCRdb's listed CDR3 is given. The gene calls are TRBV24-1 and TRBJ2-1; TRBD2 is the table's D call, not checked against the DNA. The CDR3 spans 17 residues, counting both ends. From germline, CDR1 is KGHDR and CDR2 SFDVKD. The CDR3 sequence: CATSDLERESSYNEQFF.

This clonotype was found a few times. This chain links TRBV2 with TRBJ2-2; TRBD1 agrees at 8 bases. The CDR3 length is 15 residues. Germline values: CDR1 SNHLY, CDR2 FYNNEI. With V trimmed by 4 bases and J by 5 bases, 6 bases remained unmatched. The CDR3 loop reads CASSARGQETGELFF. CDR3 bases: TGTGCCAGCAGTGCCAGGGGGCAAGAGACCGGGGAGCTGTTTTTT.

The V and J genes are TRBV5-1 and TRBJ1-4; maybe TRBD1 (5 bases). Germline lookup yields CDR1 SGHRS and CDR2 YFSETQ. The CDR3 totals 15 residues. V was trimmed by 4 bases and J by 3 bases, leaving 13 bases between them. The CDR3 here is CASSVMGESNEKLFF. The CDR3 DNA reads as TGCGCCAGCAGCGTAATGGGGGAGTCTAATGAAAAACTGTTTTTT.

This chain links TRBV5-6 with TRBJ2-1; D gene ambiguous. Trimming pared 6 bases from V and 7 bases from J, leaving 17 bases between. The CDR3 extends over 14 amino acids. From germline, CDR1 is SGHDT and CDR2 YYEEEE. The CDR3 DNA sequence: TGTGCCAGCACGGCGGAGCCTCGGCAGAATGAGCAGTTCTTC. This sequence encodes CASTAEPRQNEQFF.

Many counts were recorded for this clonotype. This sequence joins TRBV28 and TRBJ1-2, with no clear D. Trimming removed 11 bases from V and 0 bases from J, with 13 bases in between. There are 13 residues in the CDR3. Germline lookup yields CDR1 MDHEN and CDR2 SYDVKM. The CDR3 reads CAARRPANYGYTF. In DNA form, the CDR3 reads TGTGCCGCCCGACGGCCCGCTAACTATGGCTACACCTTC.

This clonotype was seen a handful of times. V usage is TRBV20-1 and J usage is TRBJ2-7, with 7 bases that match TRBD1. Germline V gives CDR1 DFQATT, CDR2 SNEGSKA (reference sequence). This CDR3 spans 14 amino acids. V shed 3 bases, J shed 6 bases, and the junction held 11 bases outside the gene matches. The CDR3 nucleotides read TGCAGTGCTAGGGAAACTCAGGGGGTTCTCGAGCAGTACTTC. Its translation: CSARETQGVLEQYF.

The J gene is TRBJ2-7, the V gene TRBV14; 7 nucleotides match TRBD2. After removal of 4 bases from V and 2 bases from J, the junction contained 2 bases not matched to a gene. Germline V gene lookup returns CDR1 SGHDN and CDR2 FVKESK. The CDR3 has 13 amino acids. CDR3 region: CASSRGRAYEQYF. The CDR3 DNA sequence: TGTGCCAGCAGCCGAGGGAGGGCCTACGAGCAGTACTTC.

This rearrangement joins TRBV24-1 to TRBJ2-3; tentatively, D is TRBD2 (6 bases). This CDR3 is built from 16 residues. Germline V CDR1 and CDR2: KGHDR, SFDVKD. Trimming stripped 3 bases from V and 2 bases from J, with 14 bases between. The CDR3 loop reads CATSDRDFRPTDTQYF. The CDR3 coding sequence is TGTGCCACCAGTGATCGGGACTTCCGCCCCACAGATACGCAGTATTTT.

The chain recombines TRBV6-1 with TRBJ2-3, with 9 bases matching TRBD1. V lost 5 bases and J lost 3; bases outside the gene matches: 6. The germline CDR1 and CDR2 sequences are MNHNS and SASEGT. CDR3 length: 15 residues. The CDR3 sequence: CASSLGTGLTDTQYF. The CDR3 nucleotides read TGTGCCAGCAGTCTGGGGACAGGGTTGACAGATACGCAGTATTTT.

The chain carries TRBV4-2 and TRBJ1-3; D remains ambiguous. V was clipped by 3 bases and J by 0 bases, with 12 bases between them. Germline CDR1 LGHNA, CDR2 YNFKEQ. CDR3 length: 16 amino acids. CDR3 residues: CASSHSISNSGNTIYF. As DNA, the CDR3 is TGTGCCAGCAGCCACTCTATTTCTAACTCTGGAAACACCATATATTTT.

There are many counts of this clonotype. The chain joins TRBV20-1 to TRBJ2-7; no definite D call. This CDR3 comprises 11 residues. Germline CDR1 is DFQATT and CDR2 is SNEGSKA (reference sequence). Trimming stripped 3 bases from V and 1 base from J, with 4 bases between. The CDR3 nucleotides read TGCAGTGCTAGGAGATCCTACGAGCAGTACTTC. Translation gives CSARRSYEQYF.

The rearrangement uses TRBV5-1 and TRBJ1-4; a weak D match, TRBD1 (5 bases). In germline, CDR1 is SGHRS, CDR2 YFSETQ. This CDR3 has 16 amino acids. The V end was cut by 4 bases, the J end by 2 bases, with 15 bases between. CDR3 sequence reads: CASSPNGGNTNEKLFF. CDR3 nucleotides: TGCGCCAGCAGCCCGAATGGGGGTAACACTAATGAAAAACTGTTTTTT.

The rearrangement joins TRBV7-9 to TRBJ2-4; 8 bases align to TRBD1. This CDR3 region has 15 residues. The germline V gene has CDR1 SEHNR and CDR2 FQNEAQ (reference sequence). With 1 base clipped from V and 5 bases from J, the junction kept 4 bases outside the gene matches. The CDR3 region is CASSLGDRLENIQYF. The CDR3 DNA reads TGTGCCAGCAGCTTAGGGGACAGGTTAGAAAACATTCAGTACTTC.

The J gene is TRBJ2-1, the V gene TRBV5-5, with D unclear. Germline loops: CDR1 SGHKS, CDR2 YYEKEE (reference sequence). CDR3 length equals 13 residues. The V end lost 4 bases, the J end lost 4 bases, and 9 bases lay between the germline ends. The CDR3 loop reads CASSRRLYNEQFF. Here the CDR3 DNA reads TGTGCCAGCAGCCGAAGGTTATACAATGAGCAGTTCTTC. The full variable domain, its missing parts supplied by reference TRBV5-5 and TRBJ2-1, is DAGVTQSPTHLIKTRGQQVTLRCSPISGHKSVSWYQQVLGQGPQFIFQYYEKEERGRGNFPDRFSARQFPNYSSELNVNALLLGDSALYLCASSRRLYNEQFFGPGTRLTVL.

This chain uses TRBV7-2 with TRBJ1-1, with 7 bases that match TRBD1. The CDR3 has 13 amino acids. Germline CDR1 is SGHTA and CDR2 is FQGNSA. With 4 bases clipped from V and 10 bases from J, the junction kept 9 bases outside the gene matches. CDR3 sequence reads: CASSSIQGRVAFF. CDR3 coding DNA: TGTGCCAGCAGCTCAATACAGGGGCGGGTAGCTTTCTTT.

The chain links TRBV5-1 to TRBJ1-1, with D maybe TRBD1 (5 bases). This CDR3 has 13 residues. Trimming removed 1 base at V and 3 bases at J, with 7 bases between. Germline V gene lookup returns CDR1 SGHRS and CDR2 YFSETQ. CDR3 residues: CASSLNRYTEAFF. The CDR3 region has the DNA TGCGCCAGCAGCTTGAACAGGTACACTGAAGCTTTCTTT.

The chain combines TRBV20-1 with TRBJ2-7; 9 bases align to TRBD2. The CDR3 covers 14 residues. Germline V CDR1 and CDR2: DFQATT, SNEGSKA (reference sequence). With V trimmed by 5 bases and J by 0 bases, 5 bases remained unmatched. CDR3 region: CSADAGGTSYEQYF. In DNA form, the CDR3 reads TGCAGTGCTGATGCGGGAGGGACCTCCTACGAGCAGTACTTC.

This clonotype was seen a handful of times. The junction departs from germline at one end; a sequencing error may be responsible. V and J are TRBV2 and TRBJ2-1; the match to TRBD2 covers 11 bases. CDR3 length equals 13 residues. CDR1 and CDR2 from the germline V gene are SNHLY and FYNNEI. This chain's CDR3 is CASSVGSGRAYPF. The CDR3, as DNA: TGTGCCAGCAGTGTTGGTAGCGGGAGGGCCTACCCTTTC.

V and J are TRBV6-1 and TRBJ2-7, with 9 bases fitting TRBD2. This CDR3 contains 14 residues. The V gene end was trimmed by 3 bases and the J gene end by 3 bases; junction bases not matched to a gene: 3. Per germline, CDR1 MNHNS and CDR2 SASEGT. CDR3 region: CASSDVTSGYEQYV. The DNA of the CDR3 is TGTGCCAGCAGTGATGTGACTAGCGGCTACGAGCAGTACGTC.